These T cell receptor beta chains were read from a single sample in a study of radiotherapy plus CTLA-4 blockade in lung cancer. Clones were sequenced by immunoSEQ multiplex PCR, and TCRdb holds only the in-frame ones, with some missing. The sample holds 85,000 to 100,000 clones, less than 80% seen once. The sequencing here drew on peripheral blood, taken from a patient treated with radiotherapy plus ipilimumab. These receptors were collected from a human donor with non-small cell lung cancer that progressed on radiotherapy plus ipilimumab. Both conserved end residues are part of each CDR3. D genes are given only for firm matches. Clone size is given for some rows only: seen once, a few or many times, or a class if the clone is expanded.

TRBJ2-7,TRBV7-2,TRBD1,NA,TGTGCCAGCAGTTATAGACAGGGTTCTTCCTACGAGCAGTACTTC,CASSYRQGSSYEQYF
TRBJ1-5,TRBV6-5,NA,NA,TGTGCCAGCACCCTCGGGGGGCTGGAGCCCCAGCATTTT,CASTLGGLEPQHF
TRBJ1-4,TRBV27,NA,once,TGTGCCAGCACCCAGACCTGGGGGAGTAATGAAAAACTGTTTTTT,CASTQTWGSNEKLFF
TRBJ2-3,TRBV7-3,NA,NA,TGTGCCAGCAGCCGAGCGGGCGGCACAGATACGCAGTATTTT,CASSRAGGTDTQYF
TRBJ2-7,TRBV7-2,NA,few,TGTGCCAGCAGCTTCTCTAGGAGCTCCTACGAGCAGTACTTC,CASSFSRSSYEQYF
TRBJ2-7,TRBV7-6,NA,NA,TGTGCCAGCAGCGTAAGCGTGGCGTACGAGCAGTACTTC,CASSVSVAYEQYF
TRBJ2-2,TRBV7-9,NA,NA,TGTGCCAGCAGCTTAGCATGGGACGGCACGAACACCGGGGAGCTGTTTTTT,CASSLAWDGTNTGELFF
TRBJ2-1,TRBV2,NA,NA,TGTGCCAGCAGTGAACGGTTGGATCTCTTCAATGAGCAGTTCTTC,CASSERLDLFNEQFF
TRBJ1-2,TRBV28,NA,few,TGTGCCAGCAGTCAAGAACACGGAAACTATGGCTACACCTTC,CASSQEHGNYGYTF
TRBJ2-4,TRBV29-1,NA,few,TGCAGCGTTGAAGGAGGGGTCAGGGGAAACATTCAGTACTTC,CSVEGGVRGNIQYF
TRBJ2-5,TRBV15,TRBD2,NA,TGTGCCACCAGCAGAGATCCTATAGCGGGGGGGAAGGAGACCCAGTACTTC,CATSRDPIAGGKETQYF
TRBJ2-1,TRBV4-1,TRBD2,few,TGCGCCAGCAGCCATGCCGGGACTAGCGAGCAGTTCTTC,CASSHAGTSEQFF
TRBJ2-7,TRBV28,TRBD1,few,TGTGCCAGCAGTTTTCAGGGGGCCTACGAGCAGTACTTC,CASSFQGAYEQYF
TRBJ2-7,TRBV28,TRBD2,NA,TGTGCCAGCTCAAGCGGGAGGGCCCTCTACGAGCAGTACTTC,CASSSGRALYEQYF
TRBJ1-6,TRBV7-8,TRBD1,few,TGTGCCAGCAGCCCGGCCGGGACAGGGGCTTCACCCCTCCACTTT,CASSPAGTGASPLHF
TRBJ1-1,TRBV6-6,TRBD1,NA,TGTGCCAGCAGTTGGGGAGGGACAGGGACGAACACTGAAGCTTTCTTT,CASSWGGTGTNTEAFF
TRBJ2-5,TRBV5-4,TRBD2,NA,TGTGCCAGCAGCTTAGGAAGCGGGAGGGCCCTTGGGGAGACCCAGTACTTC,CASSLGSGRALGETQYF
TRBJ1-2,TRBV2,NA,NA,TGTGTTCTGAGGGGCTACACCTTC,CVLRGYTF
TRBJ2-6,TRBV9,NA,NA,TGTGCCAGCAGCGTAGGTGGCAGGTCTACTGGGGCCAACGTCCTGACTTTC,CASSVGGRSTGANVLTF
TRBJ2-1,TRBV5-4,TRBD2,few,TGTGCCAGTAGGCCCGGGACTAGCGGGGGGGCCTCCTACAATGAGCAGTTCTTC,CASRPGTSGGASYNEQFF
TRBJ1-1,TRBV6-5,NA,NA,TGTGCCAGCAGTTACTCGAGGGGGGGCTACACTGAAGCTTTCTTT,CASSYSRGGYTEAFF
TRBJ2-1,TRBV2,TRBD1,NA,TGTGCCAGCAGTTGGGACAGGGCTTACAATGAGCAGTTCTTC,CASSWDRAYNEQFF
TRBJ1-2,TRBV5-1,NA,NA,TGCGCCAGCAGGGAGGGAATAGGGTATGGCTACACCTTC,CASREGIGYGYTF
TRBJ2-7,TRBV18,TRBD2,NA,TGTGCCAGCTCCCCGGGACTAGTAAATTACGAGCAGTACTTC,CASSPGLVNYEQYF
TRBJ1-4,TRBV4-3,NA,NA,TGCGCCAGCCGGGGGCGGGGGGAAAAACTGTTTTTT,CASRGRGEKLFF
TRBJ2-7,TRBV4-1,TRBD1,few,TGCGCCAGCAGCCAAGGGACAGGGGACGAGCAGTACTTC,CASSQGTGDEQYF
TRBJ2-5,TRBV5-8,NA,NA,TGTGCCAGCAGCCTATTAGGGAGCCAAGAGACCCAGTACTTC,CASSLLGSQETQYF
TRBJ2-6,TRBV11-1,NA,once,TGTGCCAGCAGCTTAGCCCGGGGCTCTGGGGCCAACGTCCTGACTTTC,CASSLARGSGANVLTF
TRBJ1-1,TRBV5-4,NA,NA,TGTGCCAGCAGCTTGGACAGATACACTGAAGCTTTCTTT,CASSLDRYTEAFF
TRBJ2-3,TRBV28,TRBD2,NA,TGTGCCAGCAGTTCTACCTCTAGCGGGAGGCGCGGGACAGATACGCAGTATTTT,CASSSTSSGRRGTDTQYF
TRBJ1-3,TRBV18,NA,NA,TGTGCCAGCTCACCCGGACTGCCCTCTGGAAACACCATATATTTT,CASSPGLPSGNTIYF
TRBJ2-7,TRBV4-1,NA,NA,TGCGCCAGCAGCCAAGATGTTAGCTCCTACGAGCAGTACTTC,CASSQDVSSYEQYF
TRBJ1-3,TRBV4-1,NA,NA,TGCGCCAGCAGCCAGGGAGGGACGGTAGTAGGAAACACCATATATTTT,CASSQGGTVVGNTIYF
TRBJ1-6,TRBV5-4,TRBD1,few,TGTGCCAGGAAAGAGCAGGGGGCTTATAATTCACCCCTCCACTTT,CARKEQGAYNSPLHF
TRBJ1-1,TRBV5-1,TRBD1,NA,TGCGCCAGCAGCCCACAGGGGGTGAACACTGAAGCTTTCTTT,CASSPQGVNTEAFF
TRBJ1-4,TRBV5-1,NA,NA,TGCGCCAGCAGTCCGCTAATCCGAGGCAGGGGAGCAACTAATGAAAAACTGTTTTTT,CASSPLIRGRGATNEKLFF
TRBJ2-2,TRBV6-1,NA,NA,TGTGCCAGCAGACGGGGGCAGGCTAACACCGGGGAGCTGTTTTTT,CASRRGQANTGELFF
TRBJ1-4,TRBV6-1,NA,NA,TGTGCCAGCAGTGAAGCTCACAGGACGAATGAAAAACTGTTTTTT,CASSEAHRTNEKLFF
TRBJ2-7,TRBV27,NA,NA,TGTGCCAGCATGGGGGCGGATGCTCGTCGGGGAAGCTACGAGCAGTACTTC,CASMGADARRGSYEQYF
TRBJ2-1,TRBV18,NA,few,TGTGCCAGCTCTCCGAGGGACAATTCTAATGAGCAGTTCTTC,CASSPRDNSNEQFF
TRBJ2-3,TRBV7-3,NA,few,TGTGCCAGCAGCTTAAGTCACAGTGGCACAGATACGCAGTATTTT,CASSLSHSGTDTQYF
TRBJ1-3,TRBV28,NA,NA,TGTGCCAGCAGTTTCCGAGGGGCTGGAAACACCATATATTTT,CASSFRGAGNTIYF
TRBJ1-1,TRBV28,TRBD1,NA,TGTGCCAGCAGGGACAGGCCGAACACTGAAGCTTTCTTT,CASRDRPNTEAFF
TRBJ1-1,TRBV18,NA,NA,TGTGCCAGCTCACCTAGACCAGGGGCCATGAACACTGAAGCTTTCTTT,CASSPRPGAMNTEAFF
TRBJ2-1,TRBV9,TRBD2,few,TGTGCCAGCAGCGTCCTAGCGGGGGGGCGCGGTGAGCAGTTCTTC,CASSVLAGGRGEQFF
TRBJ2-2,TRBV5-4,TRBD2,few,TGTGCCAGCAGCGTTGGCGGGGTAGCGGGATTCACCGGGGAGCTGTTTTTT,CASSVGGVAGFTGELFF